This T cell receptor (beta chain) was recovered during a study of T cell responses to AZD1222 COVID-19 vaccine. Study observations and caveats: At baseline, seropositivity was found in only 5 to 7 AZD1222 recipients. Repertoire samples came only from after the peak T cell response.

Assay used: immunoSEQ multiplex PCR; TCRdb lists only in-frame clones, some missing. This sample yields a few hundred thousand clones, of which more than 85% are seen a single time; around 0.58% belongs to the top ten. Note on this clone: Its target is unknown.

The sample consisted of peripheral blood, taken on day 0 of AZD1222 vaccination. This sequence was found in an adult in good health.

The CDR3 spells CASQGNTGELFF. The CDR3, as DNA: TGTGCCAGTCAAGGAAACACCGGGGAGCTGTTTTTT. This chain joins TRBV19 and TRBJ2-2, with unresolved D. Germline lookup yields CDR1 LNHDA and CDR2 SQIVND (reference sequence). This CDR3 has 12 amino acids. Trimming took off 8 bases at V and 2 bases at J, with 6 bases between the two ends.